Listed below are T cell receptor beta chains from one sample, sequenced in a study of T cells after yellow fever vaccination. One entry per CDR3 protein, called by TCRdb with MiXCR from the 5' RACE reads. The table lists some 350,000 distinct CDR3 sequences, around 4.1% of them singletons, with roughly 26% in the top ten. The input for sequencing was PBMCs, taken 5 days after the yellow fever booster vaccination. The receptors here all came from a man aged 18 to 29 who received the YFV17D yellow fever vaccine. CDR3s include the opening cysteine and the closing phenylalanine or tryptophan. The D gene is left open where the match is weak. A clone size is listed for some rows: how often the clone was seen (once, few, many), or a class if it is expanded.

>TRBJ1-1|-|TRBV20-1|many|13
TGCAGTGCTAGAGATAGGAGAAACACTGAAGCTTTCTTT
CSARDRRNTEAFF
>TRBJ1-2|-|TRBV6-6|-|19
TGTGCCAGCAGTTACACCACTCTGCTTACAGGGAGGGAGGGCTATGGCTACACCTTC
CASSYTTLLTGREGYGYTF
>TRBJ1-2|-|TRBV10-2|-|14
TGCGCCAGCAGTGAGGGGGGGCCCGCCTATGGCTACACCTTC
CASSEGGPAYGYTF
>TRBJ2-3|TRBD1|TRBV10-3|-|16
TGTGCCATCGGCGGGACAGGTTCGTCCTTCACAGATACGCAGTATTTT
CAIGGTGSSFTDTQYF
>TRBJ2-5|-|TRBV13|few|14
TGTGCCAGCAGCCACCTGACAGAATCAGGGTCCCAGTACTTC
CASSHLTESGSQYF
>TRBJ2-7|TRBD2|TRBV20-1|few|14
TGCAGTGCTTCTCGCGGGACTAGCGGGGTCGAGCAGTACTTC
CSASRGTSGVEQYF
>TRBJ1-5|-|TRBV15|-|19
TGTGCCACCAGCAGGGGAAGGGACCTAACTTTGGGGGGCAATCAGCCCCAGCATTTT
CATSRGRDLTLGGNQPQHF
>TRBJ1-2|-|TRBV4-1|few|16
TGCGCCAGCAGCCAAGTCCCCATAGAGGTAAACTATGGCTACACCTTC
CASSQVPIEVNYGYTF
>TRBJ2-5|-|TRBV5-5|-|12
TGTGCCAGCAGCGTCAGCCAAGAGACCCAGTACTTC
CASSVSQETQYF
>TRBJ1-1|-|TRBV29-1|many|14
TGCAGCGTTGACTTGGCAGGAAAGAACACTGAAGCTTTCTTT
CSVDLAGKNTEAFF
>TRBJ1-1|-|TRBV20-1|few|16
TGCAGTGCTAGAGATCCGGGGCGAAGCCGAAACACTGAAGCTTTCTTT
CSARDPGRSRNTEAFF
>TRBJ2-7|-|TRBV5-6|few|13
TGTGCCAGCAGCTCAGACACCTACTACGAGCAGTACTTC
CASSSDTYYEQYF